This T cell receptor beta chain stems from a study of shared clonotypes between healthy human individuals. This clone was picked up a small number of times. Original data processing: Without quality scores, immunoSEQ junctional reads could not be filtered like full-length reads. The protocol was immunoSEQ multiplex PCR, while the TCRdb copy is restricted to in-frame clones and leaves out a portion. That table is the source of V, J and clone size, and D and trimming were worked out from the DNA. The sample has under 350,000 clones, around 86% seen once; the top ten hold around 16%. Both CD45RO+ cells and CCR7-negative CD45RA+ TemRA cells were combined to make up CD8 memory. The germline V gene encodes CDR1 SGHVS and CDR2 FQNEAQ. The V end was cut by 1 base, the J end by 6 bases, with 6 bases between. This CDR3 spans 12 amino acids.

The chain combines TRBV7-8 with TRBJ1-1; D remains ambiguous. The clonotype was recovered from a man between 18 and 35 years old in good health. Specimen: memory CD8+ T cells sorted from blood. As to subset: CD45RO+ cells pooled with CCR7-negative TemRA cells. CDR3: CASSLVGAEAFF. The CDR3 DNA follows: TGTGCCAGCAGCTTAGTTGGAGCTGAAGCTTTCTTT. The complete variable domain, with remaining parts taken from reference TRBV7-8 and TRBJ1-1, reads GAGVSQSPRYKVAKRGQDVALRCDPISGHVSLFWYQQALGQGPEFLTYFQNEAQLDKSGLPSDRFFAERPEGSVSTLKIQRTQQEDSAVYLCASSLVGAEAFFGQGTRLTVV.